The TCR beta chain under discussion was sequenced for a study of T cells in Graves' hyperthyroidism and ophthalmopathy. Whole-study results and caveats: By a 13 V-J model, ophthalmopathy was set apart from stable hyperthyroidism.

This CDR3 contains 14 residues. Germline assignment: CDR1 SNHLY and CDR2 FYNNEI. The V and J ends lost 4 bases and 4 bases, in that order; junction bases with no gene match: 4. Amplification of TCR beta CDR3 regions was performed using RNA transcripts as template. Carried out on the TCR CDR3, a first-round RT-PCR used the HTBI primer set. MiXCR, run by TCRdb on the multiplex PCR reads, gives a single entry per CDR3 protein. The sample contains about 720,000 distinct CDR3 sequences, about 17% of which appear only once. Researchers defined stable Graves' hyperthyroidism as no ophthalmopathy progression within 18 months. Clinicians diagnosed patients from clinical symptoms, serum thyroxine and TRAb, thyroid ultrasound and orbital computed tomography. This clonotype has a count of ten or more. Its antigen is undetermined.

Specimen: blood. The sequence was collected from a man between 18 and 29 years old with Graves' hyperthyroidism. The J gene is TRBJ1-1, the V gene TRBV2; the match to TRBD1 covers 9 bases. CDR3 sequence: CASSGGQGTTEAFF. CDR3 bases: TGTGCCAGCAGTGGGGGACAGGGTACCACTGAAGCTTTCTTT.